This T cell receptor (beta chain) was captured in a study of blood T cell repertoires in COVID-19. Study context: COVID-19 samples, acute and convalescent, were from the United States, Italy and Spain. T cells, B-cell-depleted T cells, or PBMCs provided the cDNA or gDNA that served as material.

Germline loops: CDR1 SGHRS, CDR2 YFSETQ. CDR3 length equals 15 residues. Unmatched junction bases numbered 8, after V lost 4 bases and J lost 5 bases. Methods used by the authors: Amplification from reference gene primers served as the basis for estimated nucleated cell counts. Generated by immunoSEQ multiplex PCR, the TCRdb table keeps only in-frame clones and is missing some. The DNA was the basis for D and trimming; V, J and clone size are from that table. The repertoire includes about 200,000 clones, 83% of them detected once, and under 3% sits in the top ten. The specimen was peripheral blood. The TCR sequence derives from a woman between 40 and 55 years old with active or convalescent COVID-19. This rearrangement joins TRBV5-1 to TRBJ1-4, with TRBD1 matching over 7 bases. CDR3: CASSTGQVLNEKLFF. CDR3 nucleotides: TGCGCCAGCAGCACCGGACAGGTCCTAAATGAAAAACTGTTTTTT.